A single sample gave rise to the 8 T cell receptor beta chains below, sequenced in a study of beta chain features in type 1 diabetes. These receptors have no known antigen. Study-wide points: Type 1 diabetes patients had TCRB CDR3s that were shorter (moderately but significantly so) in all four CD4+ subsets.

Sequencing targeted expressed TCRB transcripts, as all isolated RNA had been reverse transcribed. TCRdb's copy holds only in-frame clones and misses some; the assay was immunoSEQ multiplex PCR. The table lists about 180,000 clones, 7.8% of them singletons. The material sequenced was central memory CD4+ T cells from blood. Source of these receptors: a middle-aged woman with type 1 diabetes.

The chain combines TRBV16 with TRBJ2-1; TRBD2 is a possible D gene (6 bases). The V and J ends lost 6 bases and 3 bases respectively, with 18 bases between them. The germline CDR1 and CDR2 sequences are KGHSY and FQNENV. CDR3 length equals 16 residues. The CDR3 spells CASRPLEGSLYNEQFF. In nucleotides, the CDR3 is TGTGCCAGCAGACCTTTGGAGGGAAGCCTCTACAATGAGCAGTTCTTC.

This clone has just a few counts. This sequence joins TRBV28 and TRBJ1-1; 8 bases agree with TRBD1. V lost 1 base and J lost 5; bases outside the gene matches: 3. This CDR3 is 14 amino acids long. Per the germline V gene, CDR1 is MDHEN and CDR2 is SYDVKM. The CDR3 spells CASSLSGGKTEAFF. As DNA, the CDR3 is TGTGCCAGCAGTTTATCAGGGGGCAAAACTGAAGCTTTCTTT.

This clone was recorded a few times. The chain links TRBV5-1 to TRBJ2-3, with unresolved D. CDR1 SGHRS and CDR2 YFSETQ come from the germline V gene. The CDR3 totals 14 residues. V shed 4 bases and J shed 4 bases, with 13 bases lying between them. This CDR3 is CASSPNPGSDTQYF. The CDR3 nucleotides are TGCGCCAGCAGCCCCAACCCGGGTTCAGATACGCAGTATTTT.

There are a few counts of this clone. The chain employs TRBV7-3 and TRBJ1-1; 7 positions agree with TRBD1. The ends lost 5 bases at V and 4 bases at J; junction bases unmatched: 7. CDR3 size: 14 residues. Germline CDR1 SGHTA, CDR2 FQGTGA. In DNA, the CDR3 is TGTGCCAGCAGCCCCCAGCAGGGGGTCACTGAAGCTTTCTTT. As protein: CASSPQQGVTEAFF.

The chain joins TRBV7-2 to TRBJ1-6; 9 nucleotides match TRBD1. The CDR3 contains 14 residues. Germline CDR1 reads SGHTA; CDR2 reads FQGNSA. After removal of 10 bases from V and 9 bases from J, the junction contained 10 bases not matched to a gene. CDR3 in amino acids: CAISGQGRSSPLHF. CDR3 in DNA: TGTGCCATTTCGGGACAGGGTAGATCTTCACCCCTCCACTTT.

This chain links TRBV7-9 with TRBJ1-2, with 7 bases that match TRBD1. The V segment lost 0 bases and the J segment 8 bases; nucleotides outside the gene matches: 6. Germline V gene lookup returns CDR1 SEHNR and CDR2 FQNEAQ (reference sequence). The CDR3 consists of 14 residues. CDR3 in amino acids: CASSLAGTVEGYTF. The CDR3 coding sequence is TGTGCCAGCAGCTTAGCCGGGACAGTGGAGGGCTACACCTTC.

About this clone: Other DNA sequences in the same sample also yield this CDR3. The chain couples TRBV4-1 to TRBJ1-1; TRBD1 might be the D (6 bases). V shed 4 bases and J shed 2 bases, with 14 bases lying between them. Germline V CDR1 and CDR2: MGHRA, YSYEKL. There are 15 residues in the CDR3. The CDR3 DNA reads as TGCGCCAGCAGCCGTCCGGACAGAGAAAACACTGAAGCTTTCTTT. It yields the protein CASSRPDRENTEAFF.

This clone was seen more than once but under ten times. The V call is TRBV30, the J call TRBJ2-4; perhaps TRBD1 as D (6 bases). The V and J ends lost 7 bases and 7 bases respectively, with 14 bases between them. The CDR3 loop spans 12 amino acids. Germline V CDR1 and CDR2: GTSNPN, SVGIG (reference sequence). CDR3 DNA: TGTGCCTCTGGGGACACAGACAACATTCAGTACTTC. This gives the protein CASGDTDNIQYF.